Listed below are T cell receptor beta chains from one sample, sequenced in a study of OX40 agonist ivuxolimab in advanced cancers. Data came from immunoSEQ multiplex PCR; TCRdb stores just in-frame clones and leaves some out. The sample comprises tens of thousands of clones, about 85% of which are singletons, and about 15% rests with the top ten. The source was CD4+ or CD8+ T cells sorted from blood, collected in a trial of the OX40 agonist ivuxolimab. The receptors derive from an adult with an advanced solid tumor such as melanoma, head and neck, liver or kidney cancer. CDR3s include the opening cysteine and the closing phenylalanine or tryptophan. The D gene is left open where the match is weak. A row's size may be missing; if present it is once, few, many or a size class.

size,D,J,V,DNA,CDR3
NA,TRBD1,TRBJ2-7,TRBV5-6,TGTGCCAGCAGCTTGGTATACGTGGGACAGGGACGCGAGCAGTACTTC,CASSLVYVGQGREQYF
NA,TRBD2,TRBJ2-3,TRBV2,TGTGCCAGCAGCCCGGGACTAGCGGGGAGTGATACGCAGTATTTT,CASSPGLAGSDTQYF
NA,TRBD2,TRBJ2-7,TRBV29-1,TGCAGCGTTGGTAGCGGGAGTATCTCGGGTGAGCAGTACTTC,CSVGSGSISGEQYF
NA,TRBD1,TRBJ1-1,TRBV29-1,TGCAGCGTTGAGTACAACTCCGGGACAGCTTATATGAACACTGAAGCTTTCTTT,CSVEYNSGTAYMNTEAFF
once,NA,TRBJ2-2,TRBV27,TGTGCCAGCAGTTCCACCGGGGAGCTGTTTTTT,CASSSTGELFF
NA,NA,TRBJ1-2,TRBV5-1,TGCGCCAGCAGCTTATGGGGCCCCAACTATGGCTACACCTTC,CASSLWGPNYGYTF
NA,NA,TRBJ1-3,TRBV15,TGTGCCACCAAGAAGGAAAGGAGCTCTGGAAACACCATATATTTT,CATKKERSSGNTIYF
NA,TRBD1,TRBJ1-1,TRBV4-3,TGCGCCAGCAGCCACGGGGGGGACAGGGGATTGGGCACTGAAGCTTTCTTT,CASSHGGDRGLGTEAFF
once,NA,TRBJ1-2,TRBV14,TGTGCCAGCAGCCAAGATTGGGGGGACTATGGCTACACCTTC,CASSQDWGDYGYTF
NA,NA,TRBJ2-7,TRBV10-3,TGTGCCATCAGTGAGGGGCTTGTCTACGAGCAGTACTTC,CAISEGLVYEQYF
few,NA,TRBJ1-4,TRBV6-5,TGTGCCAGCACCCTTACACCCGCAACTAATGAAAAACTGTTTTTT,CASTLTPATNEKLFF
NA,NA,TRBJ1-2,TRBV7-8,TGTGCCAGCAGCTTTTTTGCAACCGGGACCGGTGGTTATGGCTACACCTTC,CASSFFATGTGGYGYTF
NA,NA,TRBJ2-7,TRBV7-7,TGTGCCCAACAAGGGGAGAGCTACGAGCAGTACTTC,CAQQGESYEQYF
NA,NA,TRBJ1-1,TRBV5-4,TGTGCCAGCAGCTTGACAGGGAGGAACACTGAAGCTTTCTTT,CASSLTGRNTEAFF
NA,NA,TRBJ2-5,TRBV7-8,TGTGCCAGCACCGATAGCGCTTGGGCCCAGTACTTC,CASTDSAWAQYF
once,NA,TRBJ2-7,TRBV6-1,TGTGCCACTGCGGACGGGGCGGGACCCTACGAGCAGTACTTC,CATADGAGPYEQYF
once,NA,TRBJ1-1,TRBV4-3,TGCGCCAGCAGCCATGATGGGGGCAGGAACACTGAAGCTTTCTTT,CASSHDGGRNTEAFF
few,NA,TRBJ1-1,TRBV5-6,TGTGCCAGCAGCCAGGCGGGGCTCTTAAGGGGAATGAACACTGAAGCTTTCTTT,CASSQAGLLRGMNTEAFF
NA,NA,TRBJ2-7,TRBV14,TGTGCCAGCAGCCAAGATGTTCACGGCAGTGTCCTTTACGAGCAGTACTTC,CASSQDVHGSVLYEQYF
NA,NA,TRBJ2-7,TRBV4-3,TGCGCCAGCAGCCAAATCCTCGGAGGGCCCTACGAGCAGTACTTC,CASSQILGGPYEQYF
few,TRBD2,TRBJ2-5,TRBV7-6,TGTGCCAGCAAAGGACTAGCGGGAGGGTTAGGAGAGACCCAGTACTTC,CASKGLAGGLGETQYF
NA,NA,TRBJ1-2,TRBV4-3,TGCGCCAGCAGCCAGCCCAGTGGTATGGGCTACACCTTC,CASSQPSGMGYTF
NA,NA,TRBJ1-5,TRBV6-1,TGTGCCAGCAGGGCGGACTGGAATCAGCCCCAGCATTTT,CASRADWNQPQHF
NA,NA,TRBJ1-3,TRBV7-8,TGTGCCAGCAGCCCCACGGCAATTGGAAACACCATATATTTT,CASSPTAIGNTIYF
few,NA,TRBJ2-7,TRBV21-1,TGTGCCAGCAGCGGTGGGGGCTTCCGGGAATGGAACCACGAGCAGTACTTC,CASSGGGFREWNHEQYF
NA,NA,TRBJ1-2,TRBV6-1,TGTGCCAGCAGTGCCCAGGGGTATTTTAACTATGGCTACACCTTC,CASSAQGYFNYGYTF
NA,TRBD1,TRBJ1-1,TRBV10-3,TGTGCCATCAGATTACAGGGGGCGGAAGTTGGCACTGAAGCTTTCTTT,CAIRLQGAEVGTEAFF
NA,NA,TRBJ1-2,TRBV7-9,TGTGCCAGCAGCTTTCAGGGTATTACCGGGTACACCTTC,CASSFQGITGYTF
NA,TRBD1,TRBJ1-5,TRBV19,TGTGCCAGTAAATACAGGGGGGATCAGCCCCAGCATTTT,CASKYRGDQPQHF
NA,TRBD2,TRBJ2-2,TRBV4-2,TGTGCCAGCAGCGTCCGAACAGGGCTAGCGGGAGGAACCGGGGAGCTGTTTTTT,CASSVRTGLAGGTGELFF
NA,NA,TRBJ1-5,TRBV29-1,TGCAGCGTTGATCGTCGATTCCAGGGCGCCTTGGGGCCCCAGCATTTT,CSVDRRFQGALGPQHF
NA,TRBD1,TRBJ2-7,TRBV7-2,TGTGCCAGCAGGTCGGGACAGGGCTACGAGCAGTACTTC,CASRSGQGYEQYF
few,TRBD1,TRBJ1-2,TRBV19,TGTGCCAGTAGTATTTGGATTGAGGGGGCGGACTATGGCTACACCTTC,CASSIWIEGADYGYTF
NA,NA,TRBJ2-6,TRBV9,TGTGCCAGCAGCCCCAGTACAGGCTCTGGGGCCAACGTCCTGACTTTC,CASSPSTGSGANVLTF
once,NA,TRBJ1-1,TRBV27,TGTGCCAGCAGTACCCTTGCGGCCACTGAAGCTTTCTTT,CASSTLAATEAFF
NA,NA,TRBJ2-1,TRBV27,TGTGCCAGCAGTTTCGGAAGCAGCTCCTACAATGAGCAGTTCTTC,CASSFGSSSYNEQFF
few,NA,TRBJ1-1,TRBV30,TGTGCCTGGAGTGTTGGGGAGAACACTGAAGCTTTCTTT,CAWSVGENTEAFF
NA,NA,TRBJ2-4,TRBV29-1,TGCAGCGTTGAGGGGGGAGCCAAAAACATTCAGTACTTC,CSVEGGAKNIQYF
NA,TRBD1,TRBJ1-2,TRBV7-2,TGTGCCAGCAGCCGACCGGGACAGGCCCTCTGGTATGGCTACACCTTC,CASSRPGQALWYGYTF
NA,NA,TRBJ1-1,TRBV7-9,TGTGCCAGCAGCTTAGAGGTAAAGTCTGAAGCTTTCTTT,CASSLEVKSEAFF
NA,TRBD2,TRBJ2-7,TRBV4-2,TGTGCCAGCAGCCAAGTGGGACTAGGGTCCTACGAGCAGTACTTC,CASSQVGLGSYEQYF
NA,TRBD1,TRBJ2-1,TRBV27,TGTGCCAGCAGTTTACAGGGGGATCACCACAATGAGCAGTTCTTC,CASSLQGDHHNEQFF
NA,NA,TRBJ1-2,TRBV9,TGTGCCAGCAGCCCATCCCCCCGGGTGGGGGCCCATGGCTACACCTTC,CASSPSPRVGAHGYTF
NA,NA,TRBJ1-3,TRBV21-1,TGTGCCAGCAGCAAAGCAACAGGGACTGGAAACACCATATATTTT,CASSKATGTGNTIYF
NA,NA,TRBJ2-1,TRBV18,TGTGCCAGCTCACCACCGTCCAGGAGCTCCTACAATGAGCAGTTCTTC,CASSPPSRSSYNEQFF
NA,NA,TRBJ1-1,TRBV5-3,TGTGCCAGAAGCTTGGCGAGGAGGAACACTGAAGCTTTCTTT,CARSLARRNTEAFF
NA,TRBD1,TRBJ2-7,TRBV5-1,TGCGCCAGCAGCGGCCGGGACAGGGGGAGAAGCTCCTACGAGCAGTACTTC,CASSGRDRGRSSYEQYF
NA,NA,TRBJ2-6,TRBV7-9,TGTGCCAGCAGCTCCAGGGGGGGTGGGGCCAACGTCCTGACTTTC,CASSSRGGGANVLTF
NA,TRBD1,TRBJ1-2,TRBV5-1,TGCGCCAGCAGCTCCGGGACAGGGGACTATGGCTACACCTTC,CASSSGTGDYGYTF
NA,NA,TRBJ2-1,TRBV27,TGTGCCAGCAGTTTATGGGGATCATTAAGGAATGAGCAGTTCTTC,CASSLWGSLRNEQFF